The 6 T cell receptor beta chains given below trace back to one sample, sequenced in a study of cytomegalovirus exposure and HLA in healthy donors. This PCR relied on a set of 60 Vbeta primers and 13 Jbeta primers. Assay used: immunoSEQ multiplex PCR; TCRdb lists only in-frame clones, some missing. The table includes 150,000 to 200,000 clones, 84% detected once. Specimen: PBMCs. The receptors here all came from a young man in good health and CMV-seronegative.

This clone showed up just once. V usage is TRBV27 and J usage is TRBJ2-7; TRBD1 matches at 10 bases. Trimming took 6 bases from V and 6 from J; bases not matched to a gene: 8. This CDR3 has 14 amino acids. CDR1 MNHEY and CDR2 SMNVEV come from the germline V gene (reference sequence). For the CDR3, the DNA is TGTGCCAGCAGGGCAGGGACAGGGGCAGCCGAGCAGTACTTC. Amino acids: CASRAGTGAAEQYF.

The J gene is TRBJ2-3, the V gene TRBV5-4; weak D call: TRBD2 (6 bases). Germline lookup yields CDR1 SGHNT and CDR2 YYREEE (reference sequence). The germline V and J ends were trimmed by 4 bases and 5 bases, with 17 bases remaining between them. The CDR3 sequence is 15 residues long. The CDR3 sequence is CASSHPWGDGDTQYF. The CDR3 bases are TGTGCCAGCAGCCACCCCTGGGGGGATGGAGATACGCAGTATTTT.

This clone appeared once. This chain links TRBV28 with TRBJ1-5; D uncertain. The ends were cut back, 1 base at V and 11 bases at J, with 12 bases in the middle. This CDR3 is 13 amino acids long. Looked up from germline, CDR1 is MDHEN and CDR2 is SYDVKM. The CDR3 DNA sequence: TGTGCCAGCAGTTTATCAGGACCGGGAGCCCAGCATTTT. Amino acids: CASSLSGPGAQHF.

This clone was observed a handful of times. This sequence joins TRBV30 and TRBJ2-3; 12 bases fit TRBD2. The V segment lost 4 bases and the J segment 8 bases; nucleotides outside the gene matches: 1. Looked up from germline, CDR1 is GTSNPN and CDR2 is SVGIG (reference sequence). CDR3 size: 12 residues. The chain's CDR3 is CAWTSGRGTQYF. CDR3 nucleotides: TGTGCCTGGACTAGCGGGAGGGGTACGCAGTATTTT.

V gene TRBV4-3 combines with J gene TRBJ2-2, with 16 bases matching TRBD2. The CDR3 runs to 19 residues. Trimming cost V 0 bases and J 6 bases; bases outside gene matches: 7. Germline V gene lookup returns CDR1 LGHNA and CDR2 YSLEER. This CDR3 is CASSQDYGTSGRAAGELFF. CDR3 in DNA: TGCGCCAGCAGCCAAGATTATGGGACTAGCGGGAGGGCCGCCGGGGAGCTGTTTTTT.

The chain recombines TRBV7-2 with TRBJ2-7, with 11 bases identical to TRBD2. The CDR3 consists of 14 residues. Trimming cost V 5 bases and J 2 bases; bases outside gene matches: 2. Germline-derived CDR1 and CDR2 are SGHTA and FQGNSA. CDR3 in amino acids: CASSATSGTYEQYF. The CDR3 DNA is TGTGCCAGCAGCGCGACTAGCGGGACCTACGAGCAGTACTTC.